This T cell receptor beta chain was identified during a study of T cell repertoires in cytomegalovirus infection. For this clonotype: The antigen is not known.

TCRdb reprocessed the reads via MiXCR and lists one record per CDR3 protein. The sample lists 80,000 to 95,000 distinct CDR3 sequences; around 32% were seen once. CDR1 and CDR2 (germline): LNHNV, YYDKDF (reference sequence). The V gene end was trimmed by 5 bases and the J gene end by 6 bases; junction bases not matched to a gene: 13. This CDR3 spans 16 amino acids. This sample comprised CD8+ T cells from cultured PBMCs, obtained from culture after CMV antigen stimulation. The chain links TRBV15 to TRBJ2-1; 7 nucleotides align to TRBD2. The origin of this receptor is a human donor in good health (CMV status not recorded). Some clones in this sample may be carry-over from other donors' samples. The CDR3 nucleotides are TGTGCCACCAGCCCGGATGGAGCGGGGAACCTCAATGAGCAGTTCTTC. This translates into CATSPDGAGNLNEQFF. The entire variable domain, with the rest obtained from reference TRBV15 and TRBJ2-1, is as follows: DAMVIQNPRYQVTQFGKPVTLSCSQTLNHNVMYWYQQKSSQAPKLLFHYYDKDFNNEADTPDNFQSRRPNTSFCFLDIRSPGLGDTAMYLCATSPDGAGNLNEQFFGPGTRLTVL.